This T cell receptor beta chain is drawn from a study of early T cells in non-severe SARS-CoV-2 infection. The CDR3 sequence is 14 residues long. CDR1 DFQATT and CDR2 SNEGSKA come from the germline V gene (reference sequence). Germline trimming cut 3 bases from V and 2 bases from J; bases unmatched to any gene: 5. In the library, individual cDNA molecules carried attached unique molecular identifiers. TCRdb reprocessed the 5' RACE reads via MiXCR and lists one record per CDR3 protein. The data show roughly 65,000 distinct CDR3 sequences, under 13% seen once. This clonotype was seen only a few times. Source material: whole blood. This sequence originates from an adult who was a healthcare worker with PCR-confirmed SARS-CoV-2 infection or an uninfected control (not recorded which). This sequence joins TRBV20-1 and TRBJ2-3; 7 bases are shared with TRBD2. The chain's CDR3 is CSARGDYLTDTQYF. The DNA for the CDR3 is TGCAGTGCTAGGGGGGACTACCTCACAGATACGCAGTATTTT.